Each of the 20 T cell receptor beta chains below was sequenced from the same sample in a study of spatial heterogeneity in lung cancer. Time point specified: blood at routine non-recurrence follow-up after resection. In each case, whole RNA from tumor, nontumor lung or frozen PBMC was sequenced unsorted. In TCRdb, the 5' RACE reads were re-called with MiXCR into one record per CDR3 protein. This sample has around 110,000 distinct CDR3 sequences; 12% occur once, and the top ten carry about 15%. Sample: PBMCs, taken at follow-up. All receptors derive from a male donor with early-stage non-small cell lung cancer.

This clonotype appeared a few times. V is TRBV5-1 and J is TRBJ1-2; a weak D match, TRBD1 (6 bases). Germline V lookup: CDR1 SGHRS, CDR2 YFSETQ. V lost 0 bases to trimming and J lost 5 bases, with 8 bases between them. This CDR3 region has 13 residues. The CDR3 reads CASSLEGQYGYTF. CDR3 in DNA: TGCGCCAGCAGCTTGGAAGGACAGTATGGCTACACCTTC.

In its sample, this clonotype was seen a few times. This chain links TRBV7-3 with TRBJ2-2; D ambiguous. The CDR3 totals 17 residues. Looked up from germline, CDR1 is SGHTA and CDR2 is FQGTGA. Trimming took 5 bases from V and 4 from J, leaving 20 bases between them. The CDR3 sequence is CASSMWSLRNPTGELFF. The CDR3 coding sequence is TGTGCCAGCAGCATGTGGTCCCTCCGCAACCCCACCGGGGAGCTGTTTTTT. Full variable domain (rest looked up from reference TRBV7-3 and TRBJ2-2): GAGVSQTPSNKVTEKGKYVELRCDPISGHTALYWYRQSLGQGPEFLIYFQGTGAADDSGLPNDRFFAVRPEGSVSTLKIQRTERGDSAVYLCASSMWSLRNPTGELFFGEGSRLTVL.

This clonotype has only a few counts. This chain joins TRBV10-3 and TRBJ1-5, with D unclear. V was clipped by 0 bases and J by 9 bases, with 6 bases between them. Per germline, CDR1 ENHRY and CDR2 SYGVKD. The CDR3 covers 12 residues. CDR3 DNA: TGTGCCATCAGTGAGTCAAAGGGGCCCCAGCATTTT. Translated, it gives CAISESKGPQHF.

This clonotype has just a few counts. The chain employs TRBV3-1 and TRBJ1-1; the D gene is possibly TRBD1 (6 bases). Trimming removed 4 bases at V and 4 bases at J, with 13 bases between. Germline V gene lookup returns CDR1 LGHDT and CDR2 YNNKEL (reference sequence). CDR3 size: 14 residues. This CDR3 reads CASSRVQGATEAFF. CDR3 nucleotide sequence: TGTGCCAGCAGCCGAGTACAGGGAGCCACTGAAGCTTTCTTT.

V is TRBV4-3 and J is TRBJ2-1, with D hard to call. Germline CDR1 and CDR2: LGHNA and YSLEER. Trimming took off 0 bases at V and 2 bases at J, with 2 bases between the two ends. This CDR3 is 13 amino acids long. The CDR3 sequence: CASSQEAYNEQFF. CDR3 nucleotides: TGCGCCAGCAGCCAAGAAGCCTACAATGAGCAGTTCTTC.

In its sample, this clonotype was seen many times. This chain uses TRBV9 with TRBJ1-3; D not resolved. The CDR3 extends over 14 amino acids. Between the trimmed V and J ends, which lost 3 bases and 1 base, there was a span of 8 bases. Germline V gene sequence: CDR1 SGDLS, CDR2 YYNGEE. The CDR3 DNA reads TGTGCCAGCAGCGGGGGTTCATCTGGAAACACCATATATTTT. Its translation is CASSGGSSGNTIYF.

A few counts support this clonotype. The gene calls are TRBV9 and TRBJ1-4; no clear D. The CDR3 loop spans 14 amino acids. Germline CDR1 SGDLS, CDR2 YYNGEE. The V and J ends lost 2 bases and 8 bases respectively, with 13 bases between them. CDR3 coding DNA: TGTGCCAGCAGCGTTGACGGATCGAAGGAAAAACTGTTTTTT. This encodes CASSVDGSKEKLFF.

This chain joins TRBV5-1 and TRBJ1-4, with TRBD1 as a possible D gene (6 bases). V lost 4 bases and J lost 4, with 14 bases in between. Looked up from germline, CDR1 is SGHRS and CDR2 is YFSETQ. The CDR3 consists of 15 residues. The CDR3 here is CASSRQVRDNEKLFF. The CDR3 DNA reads TGCGCCAGCAGCCGACAGGTGCGGGATAATGAAAAACTGTTTTTT.

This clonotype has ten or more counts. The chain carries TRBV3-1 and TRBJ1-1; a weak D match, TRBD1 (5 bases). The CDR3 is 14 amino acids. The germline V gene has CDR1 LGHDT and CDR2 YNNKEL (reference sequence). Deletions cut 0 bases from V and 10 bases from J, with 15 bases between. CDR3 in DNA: TGTGCCAGCAGCCAAGATCATCGGGGGAGGGGAGCTTTCTTT. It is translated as CASSQDHRGRGAFF.

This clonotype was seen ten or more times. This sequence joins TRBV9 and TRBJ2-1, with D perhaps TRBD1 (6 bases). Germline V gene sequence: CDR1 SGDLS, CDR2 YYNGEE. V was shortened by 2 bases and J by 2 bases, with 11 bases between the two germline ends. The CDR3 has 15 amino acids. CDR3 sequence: CASSVGTRTYNEQFF. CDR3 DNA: TGTGCCAGCAGCGTCGGGACACGCACCTACAATGAGCAGTTCTTC. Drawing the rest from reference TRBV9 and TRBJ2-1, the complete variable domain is DSGVTQTPKHLITATGQRVTLRCSPRSGDLSVYWYQQSLDQGLQFLIQYYNGEERAKGNILERFSAQQFPDLHSELNLSSLELGDSALYFCASSVGTRTYNEQFFGPGTRLTVL.

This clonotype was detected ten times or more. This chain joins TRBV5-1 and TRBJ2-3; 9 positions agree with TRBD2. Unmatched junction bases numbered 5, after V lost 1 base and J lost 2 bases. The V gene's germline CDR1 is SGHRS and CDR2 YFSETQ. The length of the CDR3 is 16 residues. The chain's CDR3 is CASSLPSGGPTDTQYF. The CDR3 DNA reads TGCGCCAGCAGCTTGCCCAGCGGGGGGCCCACAGATACGCAGTATTTT.

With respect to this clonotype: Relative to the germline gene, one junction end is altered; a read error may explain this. Here the CDR3 DNA reads TGTGCCATCAGTGATGTGAGACTAGAGCTATGGCTAGACAATGGGCAGTTCTTC. Its protein product is CAISDVRLELWLDNGQFF. The chain uses TRBV10-3 and TRBJ2-1; D may be TRBD2 (6 bases). Germline CDR1 ENHRY, CDR2 SYGVKD. This CDR3 is 18 amino acids long.

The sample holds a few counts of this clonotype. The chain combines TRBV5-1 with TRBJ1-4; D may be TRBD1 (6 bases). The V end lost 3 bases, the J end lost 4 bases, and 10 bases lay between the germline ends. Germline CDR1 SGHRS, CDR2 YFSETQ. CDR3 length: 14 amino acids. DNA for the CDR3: TGCGCCAGCAGCTCGGGACATTTTAATGAAAAACTGTTTTTT. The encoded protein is CASSSGHFNEKLFF.

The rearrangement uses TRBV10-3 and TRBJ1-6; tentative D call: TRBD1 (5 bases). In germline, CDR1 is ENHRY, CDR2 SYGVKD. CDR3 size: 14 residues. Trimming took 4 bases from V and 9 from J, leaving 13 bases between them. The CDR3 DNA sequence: TGTGCCATCAGTGCAGGAACGGGGGGTTCACCCCTCCACTTT. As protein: CAISAGTGGSPLHF.

CDR3 DNA sequence: TGTGCCAGCAGTTACTCCGGGAATGAAAATTCACCCCTCCACTTT. This encodes CASSYSGNENSPLHF. The rearrangement links TRBV6-2 or TRBV6-3 to TRBJ1-6, with no clear D. This CDR3 has 15 amino acids. V was clipped by 0 bases and J by 7 bases, with 10 bases between them. The germline V gene encodes CDR1 MNHEY and CDR2 SVGEGT.

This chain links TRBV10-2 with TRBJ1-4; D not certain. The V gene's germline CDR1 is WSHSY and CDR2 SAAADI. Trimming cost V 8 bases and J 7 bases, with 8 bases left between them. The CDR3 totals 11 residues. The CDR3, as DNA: TGCGCCAGCTTGAAGGGTGAAAAACTGTTTTTT. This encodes CASLKGEKLFF.

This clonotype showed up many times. The CDR3 region is CATTRQGGEQFF. CDR3 in DNA: TGTGCCACCACCCGGCAGGGTGGTGAGCAGTTCTTC. The chain has TRBV10-3 and TRBJ2-1, with a tentative D call TRBD1 (5 bases). This CDR3 comprises 12 residues. Germline V gene sequence: CDR1 ENHRY, CDR2 SYGVKD. Between the trimmed V and J ends, which lost 10 bases and 9 bases, there was a span of 16 bases.

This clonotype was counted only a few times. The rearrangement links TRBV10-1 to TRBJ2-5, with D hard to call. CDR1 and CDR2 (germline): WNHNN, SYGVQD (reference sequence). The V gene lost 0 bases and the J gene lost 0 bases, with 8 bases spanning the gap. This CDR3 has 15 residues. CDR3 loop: CASSESGSYQETQYF. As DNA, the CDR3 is TGCGCCAGCAGTGAGTCGGGATCGTACCAAGAGACCCAGTACTTC.

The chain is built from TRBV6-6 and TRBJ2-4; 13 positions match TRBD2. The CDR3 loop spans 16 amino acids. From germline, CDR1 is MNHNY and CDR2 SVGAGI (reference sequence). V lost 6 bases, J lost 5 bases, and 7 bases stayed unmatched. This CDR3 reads CASRGTSGVFQNIQYF. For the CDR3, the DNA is TGTGCCAGCAGGGGGACTAGCGGGGTTTTTCAAAACATTCAGTACTTC.

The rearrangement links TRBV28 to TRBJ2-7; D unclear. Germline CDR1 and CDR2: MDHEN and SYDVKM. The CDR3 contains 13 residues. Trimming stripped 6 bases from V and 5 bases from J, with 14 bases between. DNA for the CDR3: TGTGCCAGCAGCCTGGTACGAGGTAACGAGCAGTACTTC. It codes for CASSLVRGNEQYF.